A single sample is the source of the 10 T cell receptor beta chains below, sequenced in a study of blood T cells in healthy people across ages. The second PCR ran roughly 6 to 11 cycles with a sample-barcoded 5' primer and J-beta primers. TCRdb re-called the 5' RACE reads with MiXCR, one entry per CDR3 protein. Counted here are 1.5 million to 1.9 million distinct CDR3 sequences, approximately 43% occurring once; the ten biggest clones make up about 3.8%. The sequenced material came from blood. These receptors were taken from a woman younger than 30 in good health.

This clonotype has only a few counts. This CDR3 is CASSFIEQGAGRRYGYTF. In DNA form, the CDR3 reads TGTGCCAGCAGCTTTATCGAACAGGGGGCGGGTCGACGCTATGGCTACACCTTC. The J gene is TRBJ1-2, the V gene TRBV5-5; 9 nucleotides match TRBD1. The germline CDR1 and CDR2 sequences are SGHKS and YYEKEE (reference sequence). This CDR3 region has 18 residues. Trimming removed 2 bases from V and 4 bases from J; junction bases left unmatched: 15.

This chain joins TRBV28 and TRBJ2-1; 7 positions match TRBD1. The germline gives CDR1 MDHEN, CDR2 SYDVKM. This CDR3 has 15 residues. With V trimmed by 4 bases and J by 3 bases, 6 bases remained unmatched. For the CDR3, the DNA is TGTGCCAGCAGTTCCGACAGGGAAGTCTACAATGAGCAGTTCTTC. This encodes CASSSDREVYNEQFF.

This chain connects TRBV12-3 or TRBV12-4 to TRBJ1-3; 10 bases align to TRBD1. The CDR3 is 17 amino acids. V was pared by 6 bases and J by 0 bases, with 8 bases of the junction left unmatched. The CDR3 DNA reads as TGTGCCAGCAGAATAGACAGGGGGCGAAGCTCTGGAAACACCATATATTTT. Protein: CASRIDRGRSSGNTIYF.

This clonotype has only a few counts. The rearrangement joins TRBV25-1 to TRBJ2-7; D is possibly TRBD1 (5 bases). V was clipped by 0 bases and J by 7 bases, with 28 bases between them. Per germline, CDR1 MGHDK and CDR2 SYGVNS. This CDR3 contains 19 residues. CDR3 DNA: TGTGCCAGCAGTGAATATCGGCAGGGTGTGAAGTATCTAATCTTGGAGCAGTACTTC. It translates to CASSEYRQGVKYLILEQYF.

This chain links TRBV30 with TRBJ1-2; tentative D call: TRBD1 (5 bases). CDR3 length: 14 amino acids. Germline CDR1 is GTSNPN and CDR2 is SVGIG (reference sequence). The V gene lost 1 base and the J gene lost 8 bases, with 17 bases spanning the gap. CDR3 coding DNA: TGTGCCTGGAGTGCTACCGGGACCGGGGGAGGCTACACCTTC. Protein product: CAWSATGTGGGYTF.

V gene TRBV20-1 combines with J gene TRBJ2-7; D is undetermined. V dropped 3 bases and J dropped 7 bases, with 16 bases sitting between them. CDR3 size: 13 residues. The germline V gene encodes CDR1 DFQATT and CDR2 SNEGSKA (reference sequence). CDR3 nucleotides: TGCAGTGCTAGCTGGCTACGGTCTAGGGAGCAGTACTTC. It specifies CSASWLRSREQYF.

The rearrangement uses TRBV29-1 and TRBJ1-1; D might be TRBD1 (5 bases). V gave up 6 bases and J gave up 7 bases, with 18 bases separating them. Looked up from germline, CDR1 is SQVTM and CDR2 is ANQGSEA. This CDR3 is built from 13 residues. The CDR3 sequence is CSVMGRGVLEAFF. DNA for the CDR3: TGCAGCGTCATGGGTCGGGGCGTGCTTGAAGCTTTCTTT.

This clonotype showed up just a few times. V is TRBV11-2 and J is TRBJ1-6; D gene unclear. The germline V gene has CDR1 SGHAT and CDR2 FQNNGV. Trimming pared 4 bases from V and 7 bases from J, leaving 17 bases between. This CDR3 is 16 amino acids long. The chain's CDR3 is CASSSPPGRRNSPLHF. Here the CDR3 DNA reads TGTGCCAGCAGCTCCCCCCCGGGCCGGAGGAATTCACCCCTCCACTTT.

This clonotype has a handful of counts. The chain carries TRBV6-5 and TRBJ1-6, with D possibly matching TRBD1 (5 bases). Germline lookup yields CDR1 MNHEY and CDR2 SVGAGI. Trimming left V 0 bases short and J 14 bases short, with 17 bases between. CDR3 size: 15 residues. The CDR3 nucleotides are TGTGCCAGCAGTTACTCTGTGGCTTTCCAGGGAACCCTCCACTTT. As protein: CASSYSVAFQGTLHF.

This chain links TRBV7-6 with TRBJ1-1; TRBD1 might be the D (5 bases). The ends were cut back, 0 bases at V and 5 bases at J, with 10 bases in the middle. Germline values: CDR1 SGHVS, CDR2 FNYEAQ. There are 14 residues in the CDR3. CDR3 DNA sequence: TGTGCCAGCAGCTTAGCCAGGGAAAAAACTGAAGCTTTCTTT. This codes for CASSLAREKTEAFF.